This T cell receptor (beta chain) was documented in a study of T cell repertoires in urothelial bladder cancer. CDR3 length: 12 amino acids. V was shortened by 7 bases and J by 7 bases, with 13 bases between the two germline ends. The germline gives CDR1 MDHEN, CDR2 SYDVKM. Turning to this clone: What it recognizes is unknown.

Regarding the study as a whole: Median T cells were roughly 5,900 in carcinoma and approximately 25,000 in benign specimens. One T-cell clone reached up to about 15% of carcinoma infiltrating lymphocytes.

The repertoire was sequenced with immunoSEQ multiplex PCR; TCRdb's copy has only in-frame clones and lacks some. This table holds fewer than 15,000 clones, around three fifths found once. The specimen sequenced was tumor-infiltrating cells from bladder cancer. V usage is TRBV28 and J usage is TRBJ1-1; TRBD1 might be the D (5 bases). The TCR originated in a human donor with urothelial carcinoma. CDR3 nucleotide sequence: TGTGCCAGCAACAGTCAGGGCCTTGAAGCTTTCTTT. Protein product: CASNSQGLEAFF.